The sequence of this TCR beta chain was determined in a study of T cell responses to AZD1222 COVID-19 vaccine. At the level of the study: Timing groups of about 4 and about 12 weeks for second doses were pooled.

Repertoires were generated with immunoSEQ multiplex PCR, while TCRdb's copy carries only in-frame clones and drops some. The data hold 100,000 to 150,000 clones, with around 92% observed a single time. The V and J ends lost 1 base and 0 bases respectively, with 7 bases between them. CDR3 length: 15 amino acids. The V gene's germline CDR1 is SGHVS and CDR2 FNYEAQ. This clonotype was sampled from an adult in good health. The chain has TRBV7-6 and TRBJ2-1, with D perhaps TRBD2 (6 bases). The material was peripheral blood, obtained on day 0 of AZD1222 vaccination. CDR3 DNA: TGTGCCAGCAGCTTAGTCGGGAGCTCCTACAATGAGCAGTTCTTC. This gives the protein CASSLVGSSYNEQFF.